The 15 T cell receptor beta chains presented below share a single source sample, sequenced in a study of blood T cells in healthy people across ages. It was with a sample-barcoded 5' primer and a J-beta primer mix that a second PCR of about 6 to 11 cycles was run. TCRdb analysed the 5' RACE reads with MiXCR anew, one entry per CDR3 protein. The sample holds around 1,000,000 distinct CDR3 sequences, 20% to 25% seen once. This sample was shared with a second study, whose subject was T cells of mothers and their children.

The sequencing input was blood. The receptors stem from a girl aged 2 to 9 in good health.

CDR3 bases: TGCGCCAGCAGCCAGGGTACAGGGATAGGGCAAAAACTGTTTTTT. This sequence encodes CASSQGTGIGQKLFF. The rearrangement joins TRBV4-1 to TRBJ1-4, with a possible D match to TRBD1 (6 bases). V lost 3 bases and J lost 9, with 17 bases in between. The germline gives CDR1 MGHRA, CDR2 YSYEKL. CDR3 length: 15 residues.

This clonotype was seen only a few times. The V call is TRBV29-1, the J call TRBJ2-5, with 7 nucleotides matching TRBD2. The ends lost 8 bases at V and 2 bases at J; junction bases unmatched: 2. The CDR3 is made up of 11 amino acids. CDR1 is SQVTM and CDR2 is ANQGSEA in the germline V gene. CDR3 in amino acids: CSWGGQETQYF. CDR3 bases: TGCAGCTGGGGGGGTCAAGAGACCCAGTACTTC.

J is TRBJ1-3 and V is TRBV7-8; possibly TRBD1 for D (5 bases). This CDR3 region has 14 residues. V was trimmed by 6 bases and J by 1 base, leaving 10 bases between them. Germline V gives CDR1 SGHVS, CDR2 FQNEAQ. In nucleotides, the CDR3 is TGTGCCAGCAGACCATGGGGGTCTGGAAACACCATATATTTT. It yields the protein CASRPWGSGNTIYF. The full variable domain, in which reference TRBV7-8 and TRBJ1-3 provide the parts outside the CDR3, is GAGVSQSPRYKVAKRGQDVALRCDPISGHVSLFWYQQALGQGPEFLTYFQNEAQLDKSGLPSDRFFAERPEGSVSTLKIQRTQQEDSAVYLCASRPWGSGNTIYFGEGSWLTVV.

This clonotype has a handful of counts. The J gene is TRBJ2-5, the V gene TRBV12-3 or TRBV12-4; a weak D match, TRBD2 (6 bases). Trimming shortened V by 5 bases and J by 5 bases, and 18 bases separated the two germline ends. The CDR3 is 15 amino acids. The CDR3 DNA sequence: TGTGCCAGCAGTCCCCATTCCGGGGGTGGGGAGACCCAGTACTTC. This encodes CASSPHSGGGETQYF.

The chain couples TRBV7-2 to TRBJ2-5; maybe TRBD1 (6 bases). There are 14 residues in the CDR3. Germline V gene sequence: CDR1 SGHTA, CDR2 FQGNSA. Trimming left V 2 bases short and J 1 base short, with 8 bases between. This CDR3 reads CASSLWGLQETQYF. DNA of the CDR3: TGTGCCAGCAGCTTATGGGGGCTCCAAGAGACCCAGTACTTC.

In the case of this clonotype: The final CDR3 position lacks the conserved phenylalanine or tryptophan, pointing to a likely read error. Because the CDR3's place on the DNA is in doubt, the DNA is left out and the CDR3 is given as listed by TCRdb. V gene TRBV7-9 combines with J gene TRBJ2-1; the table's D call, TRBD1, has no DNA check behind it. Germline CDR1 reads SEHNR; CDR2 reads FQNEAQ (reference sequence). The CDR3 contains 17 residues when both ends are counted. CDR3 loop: CASSSTRPGQGGLASFL.

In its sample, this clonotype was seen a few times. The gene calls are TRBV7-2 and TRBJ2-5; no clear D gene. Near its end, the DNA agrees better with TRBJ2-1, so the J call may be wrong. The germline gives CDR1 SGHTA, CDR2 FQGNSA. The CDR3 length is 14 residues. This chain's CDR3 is CASSPDLQSNEQFF. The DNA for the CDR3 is TGTGCCAGCAGCCCTGACCTTCAATCCAATGAGCAGTTCTTC.

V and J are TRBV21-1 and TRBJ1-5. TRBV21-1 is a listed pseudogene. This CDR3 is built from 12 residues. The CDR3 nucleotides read TGTGCCAGCAGCACCCGTCTTGCTCTCCAGCATTTT. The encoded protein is CASSTRLALQHF.

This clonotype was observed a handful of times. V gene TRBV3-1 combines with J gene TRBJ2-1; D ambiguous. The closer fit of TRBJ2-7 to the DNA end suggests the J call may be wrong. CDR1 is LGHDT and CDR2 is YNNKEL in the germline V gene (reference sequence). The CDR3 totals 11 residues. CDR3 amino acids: CASSQDNKQYF. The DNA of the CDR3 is TGTGCCAGCAGCCAAGACAACAAGCAGTACTTC.

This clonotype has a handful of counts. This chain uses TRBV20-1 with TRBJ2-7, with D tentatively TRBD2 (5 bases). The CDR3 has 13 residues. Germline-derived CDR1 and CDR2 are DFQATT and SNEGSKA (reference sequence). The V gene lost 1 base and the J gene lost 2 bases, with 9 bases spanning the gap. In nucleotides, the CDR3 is TGCAGTGCTAGAGTCGGGAATACCTACGAGCAGTACTTC. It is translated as CSARVGNTYEQYF.

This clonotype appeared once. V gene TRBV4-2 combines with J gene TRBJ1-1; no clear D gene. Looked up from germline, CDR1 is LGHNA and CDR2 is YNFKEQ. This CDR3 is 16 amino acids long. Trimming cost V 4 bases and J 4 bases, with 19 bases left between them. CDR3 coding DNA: TGTGCCAGCAGCCTCCTCGGGGAGGGTGTAACCACTGAAGCTTTCTTT. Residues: CASSLLGEGVTTEAFF.

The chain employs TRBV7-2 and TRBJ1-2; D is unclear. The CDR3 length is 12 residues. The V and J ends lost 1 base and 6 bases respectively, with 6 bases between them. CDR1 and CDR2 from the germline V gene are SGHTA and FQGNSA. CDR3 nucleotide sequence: TGTGCCAGCAGCTTAGTAGAACATGGCTACACCTTC. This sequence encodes CASSLVEHGYTF.

The CDR3 sequence is CASSSGRATTDTQYF. The CDR3 region has the DNA TGCGCCAGCAGCAGCGGGAGGGCGACTACAGATACGCAGTATTTT. The chain joins TRBV5-1 to TRBJ2-3, with 10 bases identical to TRBD2. The CDR3 is made up of 15 amino acids. CDR1 and CDR2 from the germline V gene are SGHRS and YFSETQ. Trimming at V came to 4 bases and at J to 3 bases, leaving 5 bases not matched to a gene.

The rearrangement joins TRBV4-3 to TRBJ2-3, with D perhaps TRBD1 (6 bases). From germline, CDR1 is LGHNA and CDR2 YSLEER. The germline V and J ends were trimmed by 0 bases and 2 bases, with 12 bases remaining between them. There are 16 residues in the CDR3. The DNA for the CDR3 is TGCGCCAGCAGCCAAGAGCTGACAGGAAACACAGATACGCAGTATTTT. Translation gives CASSQELTGNTDTQYF.

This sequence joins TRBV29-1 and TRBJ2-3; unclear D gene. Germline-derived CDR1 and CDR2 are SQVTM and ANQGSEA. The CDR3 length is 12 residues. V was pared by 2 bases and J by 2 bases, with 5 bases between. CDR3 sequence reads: CSVESDTDTQYF. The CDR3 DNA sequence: TGCAGCGTTGAAAGTGACACAGATACGCAGTATTTT.